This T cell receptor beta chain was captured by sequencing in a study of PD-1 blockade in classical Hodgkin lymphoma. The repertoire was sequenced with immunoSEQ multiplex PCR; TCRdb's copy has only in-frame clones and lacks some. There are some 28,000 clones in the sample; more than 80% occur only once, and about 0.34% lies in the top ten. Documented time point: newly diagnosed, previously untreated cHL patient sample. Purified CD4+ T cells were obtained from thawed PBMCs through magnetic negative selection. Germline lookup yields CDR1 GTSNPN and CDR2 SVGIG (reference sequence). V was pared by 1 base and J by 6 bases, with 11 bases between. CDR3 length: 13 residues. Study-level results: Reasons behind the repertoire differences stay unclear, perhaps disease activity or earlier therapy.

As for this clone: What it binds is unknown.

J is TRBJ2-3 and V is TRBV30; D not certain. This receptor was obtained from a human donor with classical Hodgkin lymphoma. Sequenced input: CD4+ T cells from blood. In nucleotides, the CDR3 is TGTGCCTGGAGTGGGTCCCTTTGGGATACGCAGTATTTT. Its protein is CAWSGSLWDTQYF.